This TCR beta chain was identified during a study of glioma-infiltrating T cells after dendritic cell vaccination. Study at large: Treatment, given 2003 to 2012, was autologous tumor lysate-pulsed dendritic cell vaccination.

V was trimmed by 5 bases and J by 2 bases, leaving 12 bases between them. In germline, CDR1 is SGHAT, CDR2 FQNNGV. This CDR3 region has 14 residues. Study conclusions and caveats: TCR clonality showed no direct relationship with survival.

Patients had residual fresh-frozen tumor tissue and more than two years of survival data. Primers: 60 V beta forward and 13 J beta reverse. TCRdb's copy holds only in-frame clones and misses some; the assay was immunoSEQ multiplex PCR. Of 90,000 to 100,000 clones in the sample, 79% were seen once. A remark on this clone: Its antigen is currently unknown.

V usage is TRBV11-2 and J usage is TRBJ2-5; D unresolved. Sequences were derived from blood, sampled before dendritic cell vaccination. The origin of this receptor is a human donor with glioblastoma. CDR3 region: CASSKSGPQETQYF. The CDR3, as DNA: TGTGCCAGCAGCAAATCGGGTCCTCAAGAGACCCAGTACTTC.